This entry features one T cell receptor (beta chain) sequence. Its specificity is not known. PCR amplification relied on 60 Vbeta primers (plus 13 Jbeta primers). The data were produced by immunoSEQ multiplex PCR, yet TCRdb's version contains in-frame clones alone and is incomplete. In the table there are around 150,000 clones, 77% of which are singletons. The data stem from a study of cytomegalovirus exposure and HLA in healthy donors. The study, taken as a whole, reports: Most TCR sequences were rare, but some public TCRs occurred in many donors. Excluded: some indistinguishable V segments such as TRBV6-2 and TRBV6-3. It was reported that the classifier diagnosed cytomegalovirus status with high specificity and sensitivity in both the original and validation cohorts.

This CDR3 is built from 14 residues. Germline CDR1 is SGDLS and CDR2 is YYNGEE. The V end was cut by 1 base, the J end by 4 bases, with 9 bases between. This chain links TRBV9 with TRBJ1-3; D is undetermined. The sequencing input was PBMCs. The sequence derives from a woman aged 40-49 years in good health and CMV-seronegative. CDR3 coding DNA: TGTGCCAGCAGCGTATTCCCGGGGGGAAACACCATATATTTT. Its protein is CASSVFPGGNTIYF.